This T cell receptor beta chain was obtained from a study of T cell responses to AZD1222 COVID-19 vaccine (dated by TCRdb to about 2021). General notes on the study: Because spike-specific TCR depth and breadth did not differ between the two schedules, AZD1222 recipients who got a second dose at roughly 4 weeks were pooled with those who got a second dose at roughly 12 weeks. A total of about 230 trial participants underwent TCR sequencing, of whom around 200 received two doses of AZD1222 and 26 received two doses of the MenACWY control vaccine. Trial participants were enrolled into age subgroups of 18-55, 56-69 and 70-plus years, which contained 148, 28 and 57 TCR-sequenced participants, respectively.

What the authors observed across the whole study: Only a handful of AZD1222 recipients were SARS-CoV-2 seropositive at baseline, limiting conclusions about previously exposed vaccinees. Epitopes outside the regions mutated in the B.1.351 and B.1.1.7 variants were reportedly recognized by nearly half of the unique spike-specific TCRs. Spike-specific TCR breadth and depth rose significantly after two AZD1222 doses compared with day 0 and with MenACWY recipients. The 56-69-year group was small, and its depth increase did not reach significance, likely because of low power. Most participants were white British and females outnumbered males, and the authors suggested that clonal diversity may have been underestimated. Because no samples from the day 14 peak response were available, repertoires could be characterized only after the peak T cell response. Vaccine-associated CD4 TCRs spanned the whole spike protein, with dominant responses in regions 160-218 and 743-854.

The CDR3 regions of human TCRbeta chains were subjected to immunosequencing. The authors' pipeline ran thus. TCRs in the repertoires were compared against a reference library of SARS-CoV-2-specific TCRs that had been generated with the MIRA antigen-specificity platform. Breadth meant the fraction of unique TCRs that were SARS-CoV-2-associated, whereas depth meant the fraction of total T cells that were SARS-CoV-2-associated. Using the MIRA data, every spike-specific TCR was mapped to the spike region that the TCR reacted to and assigned to either a CD4 or a CD8 class. Log10-transformed breadth and depth values were compared by one-way ANOVA with Sidak's multiple comparisons tests. TCRdb carries this immuneACCESS record with in-frame sequences only. Its versions omit some clonotypes, under half of them owing to an unresolved V gene in the studies checked, with the rest unexplained. For V, J and clone size, that table is used; D and trimming come from the DNA. The sample contains fewer than 150,000 clones, roughly 92% of them found a single time. Approximately 0.85% of the sample rests with the top ten.

On this clone: The antigen it binds to is not known. Base qualities are not provided; no much larger clone lies one nucleotide away.

The meaning of the sample's time point label: baseline before first vaccination. The vaccinee samples were drawn from two UK trials, COV001 and COV002, one of which was a single-blind randomized controlled phase 2/3 trial testing AZD1222 (ChAdOx1 nCoV-19) in healthy adults. Trial participant PBMC samples were collected at day 0 and day 28 after the second dose for TCRbeta chain sequencing. CDR1 and CDR2, looked up from the germline V gene, are MNHEY and SVGAGI. CDR3 length: 14 amino acids, cysteine to phenylalanine. CDR3 DNA is the only sequence kept; it has 42 bases, read in frame from the first base. Compared with germline, V lacks 2 bases and J lacks 9 bases; bases without a gene match: 7.

The clonotype comes from an adult in good health. Here the sequenced sample was peripheral blood, taken on day 0 of AZD1222 vaccination. Recombination connected TRBV6-5 to TRBJ1-1; TRBD1 agrees with 9 junctional bases. The DNA sequence is given as TGTGCCAGCAGTTACACGAACAGGGGGCCCAAAGCTTTCTTT. Its translation reads: CASSYTNRGPKAFF.